The 6 T cell receptor beta chains listed next were all sequenced from one sample in a study of human thymus T cells. Generated by immunoSEQ multiplex PCR, the TCRdb table keeps only in-frame clones and is missing some. The sample has roughly 130,000 clones, 90% to 95% seen once. The source of the thymus tissue was resections taken during corrective heart surgery. Sequenced material: thymus tissue. The receptors stem from a boy less than two years old with a congenital heart defect but otherwise immunologically healthy.

This clone is a singleton in its sample. The chain has TRBV28 and TRBJ1-3; 9 nucleotides align to TRBD1. Germline values: CDR1 MDHEN, CDR2 SYDVKM. There are 17 residues in the CDR3. Trimming cost V 2 bases and J 3 bases; bases outside gene matches: 8. The CDR3 sequence: CASSLRPGQGNGNTIYF. CDR3 DNA sequence: TGTGCCAGCAGTTTACGGCCAGGACAGGGGAATGGAAACACCATATATTTT.

V is TRBV18 and J is TRBJ1-1; D is unclear. The CDR3 runs 17 residues. The germline gives CDR1 KGHSH, CDR2 LQKENI. V gave up 3 bases and J gave up 2 bases, with 19 bases separating them. CDR3 loop: CASSPLARREHNTEAFF. In nucleotides, the CDR3 is TGTGCCAGCTCACCCCTAGCCCGACGGGAACACAACACTGAAGCTTTCTTT.

The chain is built from TRBV28 and TRBJ2-5; 8 bases match TRBD2. Trimming at V came to 5 bases and at J to 6 bases, leaving 29 bases not matched to a gene. The CDR3 has 21 amino acids. The germline CDR1 and CDR2 sequences are MDHEN and SYDVKM. CDR3 loop: CASSLPFPFLDAAGGTKTQYF. The DNA for the CDR3 is TGTGCCAGCAGTCTACCCTTCCCTTTCCTAGATGCGGCGGGGGGCACGAAGACCCAGTACTTC.

The chain uses TRBV4-2 and TRBJ2-7; D is undetermined. With 0 bases removed from V and 5 bases from J, the gap between germline ends came to 5 bases. Germline values: CDR1 LGHNA, CDR2 YNFKEQ. This CDR3 is built from 12 residues. CDR3 nucleotide sequence: TGTGCCAGCAGCCAAGATCGGAACGAGCAGTACTTC. Translation gives CASSQDRNEQYF.

The chain recombines TRBV9 with TRBJ1-2, with D possibly matching TRBD1 (5 bases). The ends were cut back, 0 bases at V and 8 bases at J, with 14 bases in the middle. CDR1 is SGDLS and CDR2 is YYNGEE in the germline V gene. The CDR3 contains 14 residues. CDR3 amino acids: CASSVGRRGDGYTF. The CDR3 nucleotides read TGTGCCAGCAGCGTAGGCAGGCGTGGGGACGGCTACACCTTC.

The chain employs TRBV4-1 and TRBJ2-1; D possibly uses TRBD1 or TRBD2 (7 bases each). V lost 0 bases, J lost 9 bases, and 18 bases lay in between. Germline loops: CDR1 MGHRA, CDR2 YSYEKL. This CDR3 has 16 residues. CDR3 nucleotide sequence: TGCGCCAGCAGCCAAGAATCAGGGGGGGATAGGAGTGAGCAGTTCTTC. This gives the protein CASSQESGGDRSEQFF.